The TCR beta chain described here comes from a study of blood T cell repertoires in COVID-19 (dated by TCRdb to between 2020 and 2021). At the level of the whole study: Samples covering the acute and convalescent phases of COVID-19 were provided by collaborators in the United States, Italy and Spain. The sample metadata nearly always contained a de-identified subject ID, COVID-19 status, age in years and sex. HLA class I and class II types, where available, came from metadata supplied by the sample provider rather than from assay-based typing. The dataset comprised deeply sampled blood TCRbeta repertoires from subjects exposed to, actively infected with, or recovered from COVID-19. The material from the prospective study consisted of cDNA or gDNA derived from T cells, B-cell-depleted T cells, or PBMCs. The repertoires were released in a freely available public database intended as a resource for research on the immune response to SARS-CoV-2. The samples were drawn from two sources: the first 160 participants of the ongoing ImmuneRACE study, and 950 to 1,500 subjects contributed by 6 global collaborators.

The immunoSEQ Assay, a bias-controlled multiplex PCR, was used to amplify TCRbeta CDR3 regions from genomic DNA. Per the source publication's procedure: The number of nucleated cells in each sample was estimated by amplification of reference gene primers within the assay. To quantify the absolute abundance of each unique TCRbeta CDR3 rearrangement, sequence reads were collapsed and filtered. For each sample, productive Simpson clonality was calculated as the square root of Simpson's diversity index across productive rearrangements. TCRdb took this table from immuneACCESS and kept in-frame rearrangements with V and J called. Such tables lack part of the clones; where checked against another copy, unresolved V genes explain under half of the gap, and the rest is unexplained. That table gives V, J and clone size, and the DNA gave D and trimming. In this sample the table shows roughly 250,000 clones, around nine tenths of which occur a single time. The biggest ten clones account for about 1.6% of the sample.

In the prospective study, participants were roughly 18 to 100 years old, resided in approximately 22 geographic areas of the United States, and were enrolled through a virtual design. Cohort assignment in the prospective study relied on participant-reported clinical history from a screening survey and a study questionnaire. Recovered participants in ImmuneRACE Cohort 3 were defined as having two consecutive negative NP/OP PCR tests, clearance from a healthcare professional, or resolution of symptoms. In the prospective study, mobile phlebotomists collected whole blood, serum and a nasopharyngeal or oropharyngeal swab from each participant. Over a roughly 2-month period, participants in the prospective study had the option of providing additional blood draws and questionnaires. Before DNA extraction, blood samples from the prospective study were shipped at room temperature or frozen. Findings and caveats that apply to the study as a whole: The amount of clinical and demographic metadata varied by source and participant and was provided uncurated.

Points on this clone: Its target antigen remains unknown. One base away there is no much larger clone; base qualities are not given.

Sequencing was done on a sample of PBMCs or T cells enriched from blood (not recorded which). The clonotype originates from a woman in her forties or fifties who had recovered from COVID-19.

The DNA sequence reads TGTGCCAGCAGCAGAACCGGGACTAGCGGGACCGGGGAGCTGTTTTTT. This sequence encodes CASSRTGTSGTGELFF. This chain is built from TRBV7-2 and TRBJ2-2; 12 central nucleotides agree with TRBD2. The CDR3 spans 16 residues, from the cysteine through the phenylalanine. Of the read, only the CDR3 DNA is kept; its 48 bases are in frame from base 1. The germline V gene gives CDR1 as SGHTA and CDR2 as FQGNSA. Clipping removes 5 bases from V and 5 bases from J, with 6 as the unmatched junction base count.